This TCR beta chain derives from a study of T cell responses to AZD1222 COVID-19 vaccine. Findings and limits, study-wide: Reports say nearly half of spike-specific TCRs go after unmutated variant regions. In a largely white British group with more females than males, clonal diversity was possibly underestimated.

Pooling covered second doses at about 4 or about 12 weeks. Measured with immunoSEQ multiplex PCR; TCRdb has only the in-frame clones, and not every one. The profile covers around 20,000 clones, with approximately 88% appearing a single time and roughly 16% taken by the ten largest. CDR1 and CDR2 from the germline V gene are SQVTM and ANQGSEA. This CDR3 region has 12 residues. V was shortened by 3 bases and J by 6 bases, with 10 bases between the two germline ends. As concerns this clone: Its antigen is not known.

The clonotype was recovered from an adult who received the AZD1222 COVID-19 vaccine. The sequences come from peripheral blood, collected 28 days after the second AZD1222 dose. The chain combines TRBV29-1 with TRBJ2-3; perhaps TRBD2 as D (5 bases). CDR3 region: CSVDRLADTQYF. The CDR3 region has the DNA TGCAGCGTTGACCGCCTAGCTGATACGCAGTATTTT.